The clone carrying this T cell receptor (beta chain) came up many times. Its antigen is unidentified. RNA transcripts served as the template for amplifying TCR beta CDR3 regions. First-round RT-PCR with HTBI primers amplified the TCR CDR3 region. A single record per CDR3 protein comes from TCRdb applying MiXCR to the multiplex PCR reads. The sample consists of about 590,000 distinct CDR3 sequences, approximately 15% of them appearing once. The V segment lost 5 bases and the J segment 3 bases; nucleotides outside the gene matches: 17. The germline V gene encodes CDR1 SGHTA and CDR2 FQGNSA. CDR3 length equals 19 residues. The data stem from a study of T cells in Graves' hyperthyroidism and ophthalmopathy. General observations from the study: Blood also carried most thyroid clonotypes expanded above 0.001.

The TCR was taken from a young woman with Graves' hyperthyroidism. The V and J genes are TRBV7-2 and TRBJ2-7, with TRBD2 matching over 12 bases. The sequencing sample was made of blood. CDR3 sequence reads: CASSPRLETSGRIYYEQYF. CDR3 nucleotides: TGTGCCAGCAGCCCTCGGCTCGAGACTAGCGGGAGAATTTACTACGAGCAGTACTTC.